The 9 T cell receptor beta chains given below trace back to one sample, sequenced in a study of shared T cell receptors in the human thymus (dated by TCRdb to the early 2020s). Libraries were prepared through the immunoSEQ multiplex PCR assay. Sourced from immuneACCESS, this table was stored by TCRdb with only in-frame sequences that have V and J called. A share of the clones is absent; for the studies checked, an unresolved V gene accounts for under half, and the remainder has no known explanation. This sample comprises roughly 560,000 clones, 70% to 80% of them detected only once. The ten top clones hold roughly 0.013% of the sample. A further study also used this sample, focusing on human thymus T cells.

Sequenced: thymocytes. These TCRs come from a boy in the first two years of life with a congenital heart defect. Donor details come from another sample of the same person, matched by shared clones.

This chain connects TRBV6-4 to TRBJ1-2; a weak D match, TRBD1 (5 bases). Germline V gives CDR1 MRHNA, CDR2 SNTAGT. With 10 bases removed from V and 3 bases from J, the gap between germline ends came to 15 bases. There are 13 residues in the CDR3. This CDR3 reads CATRLRGYYGYTF. The CDR3 region has the DNA TGTGCCACACGACTCCGGGGGTACTATGGCTACACCTTC.

V is TRBV27 and J is TRBJ2-5; TRBD2 is a possible D gene (6 bases). The CDR3 totals 16 residues. Germline CDR1 and CDR2: MNHEY and SMNVEV (reference sequence). V shed 6 bases and J shed 4 bases, with 21 bases lying between them. The CDR3 sequence is CASSPLYSGDLETQYF. CDR3 DNA: TGTGCCAGCAGCCCCCTGTATTCGGGGGACCTAGAGACCCAGTACTTC.

The chain joins TRBV2 to TRBJ2-5, with 8 bases aligning to TRBD1. The CDR3 contains 15 residues. J gave up 5 bases and V 3 bases, and 8 bases lay outside the gene matches. Germline values: CDR1 SNHLY, CDR2 FYNNEI. CDR3 DNA sequence: TGTGCCAGCAGTGAGGGGCCAGGGGGCTCGGAGACCCAGTACTTC. It translates to CASSEGPGGSETQYF.

This clone was recorded once. This chain links TRBV7-2 with TRBJ2-3, with 15 bases identical to TRBD2. CDR1 is SGHTA and CDR2 is FQGNSA in the germline V gene. With V trimmed by 1 base and J by 1 base, 6 bases remained unmatched. The CDR3 runs to 19 residues. CDR3 loop: CASSLEGLAGGLCTDTQYF. The CDR3 nucleotides read TGTGCCAGCAGCTTAGAGGGACTAGCGGGAGGACTTTGCACAGATACGCAGTATTTT.

This sequence joins TRBV4-3 and TRBJ1-1, with a weak D call TRBD1 (5 bases). The germline V gene has CDR1 LGHNA and CDR2 YSLEER. The V end was cut by 0 bases, the J end by 4 bases, with 12 bases between. The CDR3 is made up of 15 amino acids. CDR3 sequence: CASSQDVGGGTEAFF. CDR3 DNA sequence: TGCGCCAGCAGCCAAGATGTTGGGGGAGGCACTGAAGCTTTCTTT.

The chain links TRBV27 to TRBJ1-2; 8 nucleotides agree with TRBD1. Germline trimming cut 2 bases from V and 6 bases from J; bases unmatched to any gene: 2. The CDR3 runs 13 residues. Germline CDR1 MNHEY, CDR2 SMNVEV (reference sequence). The CDR3 DNA sequence: TGTGCCAGCAGTTTAAAACAGGGGGATGGCTACACCTTC. Protein sequence: CASSLKQGDGYTF.

This chain links TRBV4-2 with TRBJ1-5, with D tentatively TRBD1 (5 bases). V was shortened by 2 bases and J by 8 bases, with 25 bases between the two germline ends. This CDR3 comprises 18 residues. Looked up from germline, CDR1 is LGHNA and CDR2 is YNFKEQ. The CDR3 DNA follows: TGTGCCAGCAGCCAATCCCCTCGGGTGGGGGGGTGGAAAGAGCCCCAGCATTTT. It codes for CASSQSPRVGGWKEPQHF.

V is TRBV18 and J is TRBJ2-1, with TRBD2 as a possible D gene (6 bases). Trimming stripped 2 bases from V and 10 bases from J, with 12 bases between. Germline V gene sequence: CDR1 KGHSH, CDR2 LQKENI. This CDR3 comprises 13 residues. CDR3 coding DNA: TGTGCCAGCTCACCAAATGCGGGGCAGGAGCAGTTCTTC. It encodes CASSPNAGQEQFF.

This clone was seen a single time. V and J are TRBV4-3 and TRBJ2-2; 7 nucleotides match TRBD1. The germline gives CDR1 LGHNA, CDR2 YSLEER. The CDR3 consists of 18 residues. V shed 4 bases, J shed 5 bases, and the junction held 16 bases outside the gene matches. CDR3 residues: CASSPCPGQDTETGELFF. As DNA, the CDR3 is TGCGCCAGCAGCCCCTGTCCAGGACAGGACACGGAAACCGGGGAGCTGTTTTTT.